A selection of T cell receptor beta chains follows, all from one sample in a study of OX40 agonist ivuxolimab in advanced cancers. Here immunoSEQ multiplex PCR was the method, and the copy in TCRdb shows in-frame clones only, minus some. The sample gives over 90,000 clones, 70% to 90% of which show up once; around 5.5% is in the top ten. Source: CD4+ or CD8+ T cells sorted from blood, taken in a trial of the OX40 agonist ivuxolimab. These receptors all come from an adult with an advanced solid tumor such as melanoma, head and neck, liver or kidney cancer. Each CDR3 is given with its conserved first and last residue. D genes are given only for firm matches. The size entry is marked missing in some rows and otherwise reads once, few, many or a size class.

CASSLRTSGYNEQFF,TGTGCCAGCAGCTTACGGACTAGCGGGTACAATGAGCAGTTCTTC,TRBJ2-1,TRBV7-3,TRBD2,.
CASSADRGPYGYTF,TGTGCCAGCAGCGCTGACAGGGGGCCTTATGGCTACACCTTC,TRBJ1-2,TRBV6-1,TRBD1,.
CASSHGTGPRNNEQFF,TGCGCCAGCAGCCACGGAACCGGGCCGAGAAACAATGAGCAGTTCTTC,TRBJ2-1,TRBV4-1,.,.
CASSRDRGHGELFF,TGTGCCAGCAGCCGGGACAGGGGGCACGGGGAGCTGTTTTTT,TRBJ2-2,TRBV6-5,TRBD1,.
CASSPGLARETQYF,TGTGCCAGCAGCCCTGGACTAGCGAGGGAGACCCAGTACTTC,TRBJ2-5,TRBV7-2,TRBD2,once
CASSRPDRGMNTEAFF,TGTGCCAGCAGCCGGCCTGACCGGGGCATGAACACTGAAGCTTTCTTT,TRBJ1-1,TRBV7-2,.,.
CASRAKQGVYEQYF,TGTGCCAGTAGGGCCAAACAGGGAGTCTACGAGCAGTACTTC,TRBJ2-7,TRBV19,.,.
CAWSVGTGDGYTF,TGTGCCTGGAGTGTGGGGACAGGAGATGGCTACACCTTC,TRBJ1-2,TRBV30,TRBD1,once
CASSIQLNQPQHF,TGTGCCAGTAGTATACAGCTCAATCAGCCCCAGCATTTT,TRBJ1-5,TRBV19,.,.
CASSSRPESEEQYF,TGTGCCAGCAGCTCGCGCCCGGAATCTGAGGAGCAGTACTTC,TRBJ2-7,TRBV7-3,.,.
CATSRRGQGASSGYTF,TGTGCCACCAGCAGACGGGGACAGGGGGCTTCTAGTGGCTACACCTTC,TRBJ1-2,TRBV15,TRBD1,.
CASSLETSVKGTQYF,TGCGCCAGCAGCTTGGAAACTAGTGTAAAGGGTACGCAGTATTTT,TRBJ2-3,TRBV5-1,.,.
CASSDTDRKGKNIQYF,TGTGCCAGCAGCGATACGGACAGAAAGGGCAAAAACATTCAGTACTTC,TRBJ2-4,TRBV11-1,.,.
CAWSIRGNTEAFF,TGTGCCTGGAGTATAAGGGGCAACACTGAAGCTTTCTTT,TRBJ1-1,TRBV30,.,.
CASSLEGSGNTIYF,TGTGCCAGCAGCTTAGAGGGGTCTGGAAACACCATATATTTT,TRBJ1-3,TRBV7-9,.,.
CASLRGISGNTIYF,TGTGCCAGCTTGAGGGGTATCTCTGGAAACACCATATATTTT,TRBJ1-3,TRBV6-1,.,.
CASSYSSNRVYEQYF,TGTGCCAGCAGTTACTCGTCGAACAGGGTCTACGAGCAGTACTTC,TRBJ2-7,TRBV6-5,.,.
CASSLSLLAGPDTQYF,TGTGCCAGCAGTTTATCGTTACTAGCGGGACCGGATACGCAGTATTTT,TRBJ2-3,TRBV27,TRBD2,.
CASSRQGNTGELFF,TGTGCCAGCAGCAGACAGGGGAACACCGGGGAGCTGTTTTTT,TRBJ2-2,TRBV5-4,TRBD1,.
CASSLGGAPGQPQHF,TGTGCCAGCAGCTTAGGGGGGGCTCCCGGTCAGCCCCAGCATTTT,TRBJ1-5,TRBV7-9,.,.
CASSTLGRDNEQFF,TGTGCCAGCAGCACGCTGGGGCGGGACAATGAGCAGTTCTTC,TRBJ2-1,TRBV5-6,.,.
CASSQDLAGVYNEQFF,TGCGCCAGCAGCCAAGATTTGGCGGGAGTGTACAATGAGCAGTTCTTC,TRBJ2-1,TRBV4-3,TRBD2,.
CASSLEGGFYEQYF,TGCGCCAGCAGCTTGGAAGGAGGGTTTTACGAGCAGTACTTC,TRBJ2-7,TRBV5-1,.,.
CASSLVGALNTEAFF,TGTGCCAGCAGCTTAGTGGGGGCTTTGAACACTGAAGCTTTCTTT,TRBJ1-1,TRBV7-8,.,once
CASSLNELAGAVVF,TGTGCCAGCAGCTTAAACGAACTAGCGGGAGCCGTGGTTTTC,TRBJ2-7,TRBV7-9,TRBD2,.
CASSQDRGPILGYTF,TGCGCCAGCAGCCAGGACAGGGGTCCGATTCTTGGCTACACCTTC,TRBJ1-2,TRBV5-1,TRBD1,.
CASSLNRGSTDTQYF,TGTGCCAGCTCACTCAACAGGGGTAGCACAGATACGCAGTATTTT,TRBJ2-3,TRBV18,TRBD1,.
CASSPRPGQGFMDTQYF,TGTGCCAGCAGCCCCCGACCGGGACAGGGTTTTATGGATACGCAGTATTTT,TRBJ2-3,TRBV14,TRBD1,.
CATLGLSGEQFF,TGTGCCACCCTGGGCCTGAGTGGTGAGCAGTTCTTC,TRBJ2-1,TRBV6-6,.,.
CASRSLGVGYGYTF,TGTGCCAGCAGGAGCCTAGGGGTTGGCTATGGCTACACCTTC,TRBJ1-2,TRBV27,.,few
CATRPGQGASEQYF,TGTGCCACCCGTCCGGGACAGGGGGCGAGCGAGCAGTACTTC,TRBJ2-7,TRBV6-5,TRBD1,.
CATYRVGTEAFF,TGTGCCACCTACAGGGTTGGCACTGAAGCTTTCTTT,TRBJ1-1,TRBV2,.,many
CATASGDFYEQYF,TGTGCCACCGCTAGCGGGGATTTCTACGAGCAGTACTTC,TRBJ2-7,TRBV19,TRBD2,once
CASSYIGALNTEAFF,TGTGCCAGCAGTTACATAGGGGCCCTGAACACTGAAGCTTTCTTT,TRBJ1-1,TRBV6-5,.,once
CASSEYRGTDTQYF,TGTGCCAGTAGTGAGTACAGGGGGACAGATACGCAGTATTTT,TRBJ2-3,TRBV19,TRBD1,.
CASSLTGVRYTEAFF,TGTGCCAGCAGCCTAACAGGGGTAAGATACACTGAAGCTTTCTTT,TRBJ1-1,TRBV6-6,TRBD1,.
CAGRRLNTEAFF,TGTGCCGGGCGACGGTTGAACACTGAAGCTTTCTTT,TRBJ1-1,TRBV6-1,.,.
CAWSVETGGSPLHF,TGTGCCTGGAGTGTCGAGACAGGGGGCTCACCCCTCCACTTT,TRBJ1-6,TRBV30,TRBD1,.
CASSLADIARETQYF,TGCGCCAGCAGCTTGGCCGACATAGCGAGAGAGACCCAGTACTTC,TRBJ2-5,TRBV5-1,.,.
CASSQRYDHDWSSSYNSPLHF,TGCGCCAGCAGTCAACGATACGATCATGACTGGAGCAGCTCCTATAATTCACCCCTCCACTTT,TRBJ1-6,TRBV23-1,.,few
CASSMTGRAEAFF,TGTGCCAGTAGTATGACAGGGAGGGCTGAAGCTTTCTTT,TRBJ1-1,TRBV19,TRBD1,.
CASSDRTGGELFF,TGTGCCAGCAGTGACCGGACGGGGGGGGAGCTGTTTTTT,TRBJ2-2,TRBV6-6,.,once
CAWSVQGGYGYTF,TGTGCCTGGAGTGTGCAGGGGGGGTATGGCTACACCTTC,TRBJ1-2,TRBV30,TRBD1,.
CASSQDGGGRGAFF,TGCGCCAGCAGCCAAGATGGCGGGGGGAGGGGAGCTTTCTTT,TRBJ1-1,TRBV4-3,.,.
CASSSRRGGNTEAFF,TGCGCCAGCAGCTCCCGCAGGGGTGGGAACACTGAAGCTTTCTTT,TRBJ1-1,TRBV5-1,.,.
CASSLGPRDRRPDEKLFF,TGTGCCAGCAGCTTAGGTCCCCGGGACAGGCGCCCCGATGAAAAACTGTTTTTT,TRBJ1-4,TRBV7-6,TRBD1,.
CASSREDPEAFF,TGTGCCAGCAGTAGAGAAGATCCTGAAGCTTTCTTT,TRBJ1-1,TRBV2,.,few
CASSGLAGGYEQYF,TGCGCCAGCTCGGGACTAGCGGGGGGCTACGAGCAGTACTTC,TRBJ2-7,TRBV10-2,TRBD2,.
CASSLGREGATDTQYF,TGTGCCAGCAGCTTAGGGCGGGAGGGTGCCACAGATACGCAGTATTTT,TRBJ2-3,TRBV7-9,TRBD2,.
CASGADKGGDDSTDTQYF,TGTGCCAGTGGGGCAGACAAGGGGGGAGATGACAGCACAGATACGCAGTATTTT,TRBJ2-3,TRBV6-8,.,.
CASSGEGTALFF,TGTGCCAGCAGTGGGGAGGGGACAGCTCTGTTCTTC,TRBJ2-1,TRBV2,.,.
CASSDRGGATEAFF,TGTGCCAGCAGCGACAGGGGTGGGGCTACTGAAGCTTTCTTT,TRBJ1-1,TRBV6-5,TRBD1,once
CASSRLSGGGTEAFF,TGTGCCAGCAGCCGCCTCTCGGGGGGAGGAACTGAAGCTTTCTTT,TRBJ1-1,TRBV14,.,.